This TCR beta chain was sequenced during a study of blood T cell dynamics during melanoma immunotherapy. Sequenced by immunoSEQ multiplex PCR; TCRdb stores in-frame clones only, minus some. The repertoire consists of roughly 6,700 clones, with about 88% occurring once and the leading ten covering about 33%. CDR1 is GTSNPN, CDR2 SVGIG, per germline (reference sequence). V dropped 4 bases and J dropped 13; count of bases not matched to a gene: 12. The CDR3 totals 12 residues. This clone appeared a single time. Time point in this sample: week 3, after first cycle of checkpoint inhibitor. The chain is built from TRBV30 and TRBJ1-2; 7 bases map to TRBD1. The TCR comes from a human donor with melanoma. Some clones in this sample may be carry-over from other donors' samples. The material sequenced was blood, taken from a patient treated with checkpoint blockade. The CDR3 sequence: CAWTSGGPHGTF. In DNA, the CDR3 is TGTGCCTGGACCTCAGGGGGACCCCATGGCACCTTC.